This TCR beta chain emerged from a study of cytomegalovirus exposure and HLA in healthy donors. CDR3 size: 17 residues. Germline V gene sequence: CDR1 SGDLS, CDR2 YYNGEE. Trimming at V came to 1 base and at J to 4 bases, leaving 9 bases not matched to a gene. PCR primers comprised 60 Vbeta and 13 Jbeta primers. Clones were read by immunoSEQ multiplex PCR, and TCRdb kept only the in-frame ones, dropping some. The sample has some 120,000 clones, roughly three quarters seen once. The TCR was taken from a man aged 18-30 years in good health and CMV-seronegative. Sequenced sample: PBMCs. This sequence joins TRBV9 and TRBJ2-3, with 10 bases fitting TRBD2. The chain's CDR3 is CASSVSASGSLADTQYF. Here the CDR3 DNA reads TGTGCCAGCAGCGTATCGGCTAGCGGGAGTCTGGCAGATACGCAGTATTTT.